This passage covers 26 T cell receptor beta chains from one sample sequenced in a study of blood T cell repertoires in COVID-19. Sequencing was performed with immunoSEQ multiplex PCR; in TCRdb, only in-frame clones are kept and a portion is missing. The sample records about 250,000 clones, 85% to 90% being singletons. The specimen was PBMCs or T cells enriched from blood (not recorded which). The receptors here all came from a man between 35 and 55 years old who had recovered from COVID-19.

This chain connects TRBV19 to TRBJ2-5, with 11 bases identical to TRBD1. Trimming cost V 6 bases and J 5 bases; bases outside gene matches: 8. The CDR3 loop spans 15 amino acids. Looked up from germline, CDR1 is LNHDA and CDR2 is SQIVND (reference sequence). The DNA for the CDR3 is TGTGCCAGTAGCCTGGACAGGGGGCGCAAGGAGACCCAGTACTTC. It specifies CASSLDRGRKETQYF.

This clone appeared a single time. The CDR3 loop is CASSYSSRDRGMYEQFF. In DNA form, the CDR3 reads TGTGCCAGCAGTTACTCTTCCCGGGACAGGGGAATGTATGAGCAGTTCTTC. This chain joins TRBV6-2 or TRBV6-3 and TRBJ2-1, with 10 bases lining up with TRBD1. The CDR3 is 17 amino acids. The germline V gene has CDR1 MNHEY and CDR2 SVGEGT. V lost 0 bases, J lost 8 bases, and 10 bases stayed unmatched.

A single count supports this clone. This sequence joins TRBV19 and TRBJ2-2; D perhaps matches TRBD1 (5 bases). This CDR3 has 14 amino acids. Germline V gene data show CDR1 as LNHDA and CDR2 as SQIVND (reference sequence). V shed 4 bases and J shed 6 bases, with 12 bases lying between them. As DNA, the CDR3 is TGTGCCAGTAGTACGATTGGGGCGGCCGGGGAGCTGTTTTTT. This sequence encodes CASSTIGAAGELFF.

The chain is built from TRBV13 and TRBJ1-1, with D possibly being TRBD1 (5 bases). The CDR3 extends over 14 amino acids. CDR1 and CDR2 from the germline V gene are PRHDT and FYEKMQ (reference sequence). V shed 5 bases and J shed 1 base, with 11 bases lying between them. DNA for the CDR3: TGTGCCAGCAGCATCGGACACCAGAACACTGAAGCTTTCTTT. Translated, it gives CASSIGHQNTEAFF.

This clone has more than one count but fewer than ten. V usage is TRBV5-6 and J usage is TRBJ1-2; the D is unclear. The CDR3 contains 12 residues. Trimming removed 4 bases from V and 1 base from J, with 5 bases in between. Germline lookup yields CDR1 SGHDT and CDR2 YYEEEE. The CDR3, as DNA: TGTGCCAGCAGCCGTAATAACTATGGCTACACCTTC. It specifies CASSRNNYGYTF.

The J gene is TRBJ1-5, the V gene TRBV19, with 7 nucleotides matching TRBD1. This CDR3 has 15 residues. V dropped 7 bases and J dropped 0; count of bases not matched to a gene: 6. From germline, CDR1 is LNHDA and CDR2 SQIVND (reference sequence). DNA for the CDR3: TGTGCCAGTATTGAGACAGGGTATAGCAATCAGCCCCAGCATTTT. Translation gives CASIETGYSNQPQHF.

The rearrangement joins TRBV23-1 to TRBJ2-1; TRBD1 matches 8 bases. TRBV23-1 has ORF status, its function being uncertain. The V and J ends lost 0 bases and 4 bases, in that order; junction bases with no gene match: 11. The CDR3 is made up of 18 amino acids. The CDR3 DNA is TGCGCCAGCAGTCAATCGCTTCCGGGACAGGCGGGGTACAATGAGCAGTTCTTC. It is translated as CASSQSLPGQAGYNEQFF.

The chain uses TRBV19 and TRBJ2-3; weak D call: TRBD2 (5 bases). This CDR3 has 17 residues. Trimming took 1 base from V and 2 from J, leaving 16 bases between them. Germline V gene data show CDR1 as LNHDA and CDR2 as SQIVND (reference sequence). The CDR3 reads CASSIGVGKADTDTQYF. CDR3 nucleotide sequence: TGTGCCAGTAGTATAGGAGTGGGGAAAGCGGACACAGATACGCAGTATTTT.

This clone was seen once. V usage is TRBV5-6 and J usage is TRBJ2-6; 7 bases are a match to TRBD1. The CDR3 has 18 amino acids. Germline-derived CDR1 and CDR2 are SGHDT and YYEEEE. V lost 2 bases and J lost 0; bases outside the gene matches: 8. The CDR3 here is CASSLQGTLYSGANVLTF. The CDR3 coding sequence is TGTGCCAGCAGCTTACAGGGGACCCTTTACTCTGGGGCCAACGTCCTGACTTTC.

The genes are TRBV27 and TRBJ1-3; D not resolved. The CDR3 is 15 amino acids. Germline loops: CDR1 MNHEY, CDR2 SMNVEV (reference sequence). Deletions cut 5 bases from V and 0 bases from J, with 11 bases between. The CDR3 bases are TGTGCCAGCAGTCCCGACACAACCTCTGGAAACACCATATATTTT. This sequence encodes CASSPDTTSGNTIYF.

The chain carries TRBV19 and TRBJ2-3; weak D call: TRBD2 (5 bases). Germline-derived CDR1 and CDR2 are LNHDA and SQIVND (reference sequence). V was cut by 4 bases and J by 6 bases, with 8 bases left in between. CDR3 size: 12 residues. The CDR3 loop reads CASSRSGDTQYF. CDR3 nucleotides: TGTGCCAGTAGTAGGTCGGGGGATACGCAGTATTTT.

The gene calls are TRBV28 and TRBJ2-7; tentatively, D is TRBD1 (6 bases). The CDR3 sequence is 15 residues long. Germline CDR1 MDHEN, CDR2 SYDVKM. With 4 bases removed from V and 2 bases from J, the gap between germline ends came to 15 bases. The CDR3 sequence: CASSWDGTRAYEQYF. Here the CDR3 DNA reads TGTGCCAGCAGTTGGGACGGGACACGGGCCTACGAGCAGTACTTC.

V is TRBV11-2 and J is TRBJ2-1; TRBD2 agrees at 13 bases. CDR1 and CDR2 from the germline V gene are SGHAT and FQNNGV. Losses at the gene ends were 5 bases for V and 7 bases for J; bases not matched to a gene: 8. The CDR3 sequence is 16 residues long. CDR3 in DNA: TGTGCCAGCAGCCCGGGACTAGCGGGGATCTGGAATGAGCAGTTCTTC. This encodes CASSPGLAGIWNEQFF.

The V call is TRBV19, the J call TRBJ1-6; D gene uncertain. V was cut by 11 bases and J by 8 bases, with 19 bases left in between. Germline assignment: CDR1 LNHDA and CDR2 SQIVND (reference sequence). The CDR3 has 14 residues. The CDR3 sequence: CAAGPSQGYSPLHF. Written as DNA, the CDR3 is TGTGCCGCTGGGCCCTCCCAAGGCTATTCACCCCTCCACTTT.

The chain couples TRBV27 to TRBJ2-3, with no clear D. This CDR3 spans 15 amino acids. Germline CDR1 and CDR2: MNHEY and SMNVEV (reference sequence). Trimming shortened V by 7 bases and J by 4 bases, and 18 bases separated the two germline ends. The CDR3 DNA reads as TGTGCCAGCACCCCTCCTACCGGCGGCCCAGATACGCAGTATTTT. It is translated as CASTPPTGGPDTQYF.

This chain connects TRBV6-2 or TRBV6-3 to TRBJ1-1; D gene uncertain. The CDR3 extends over 14 amino acids. Trimming cost V 4 bases and J 5 bases, with 14 bases left between them. Per the germline V gene, CDR1 is MNHEY and CDR2 is SVGEGT. The CDR3 spells CASSFGPAQTEAFF. The DNA of the CDR3 is TGTGCCAGCAGTTTTGGGCCAGCCCAGACTGAAGCTTTCTTT.

This chain joins TRBV11-2 and TRBJ1-4; weak D call: TRBD1 (5 bases). The CDR3 has 14 amino acids. V was shortened by 5 bases and J by 8 bases, with 15 bases between the two germline ends. Germline V gives CDR1 SGHAT, CDR2 FQNNGV. The CDR3 DNA follows: TGTGCCAGCAGCAGGGGCAGGGAAGCGGAAAAACTGTTTTTT. This encodes CASSRGREAEKLFF. The full variable domain, rest sourced from reference TRBV11-2 and TRBJ1-4, is EAGVAQSPRYKIIEKRQSVAFWCNPISGHATLYWYQQILGQGPKLLIQFQNNGVVDDSQLPKDRFSAERLKGVDSTLKIQPAKLEDSAVYLCASSRGREAEKLFFGSGTQLSVL.

The chain carries TRBV4-2 and TRBJ2-7; 9 bases agree with TRBD1. Per the germline V gene, CDR1 is LGHNA and CDR2 is YNFKEQ. J gave up 4 bases and V 5 bases, and 3 bases lay outside the gene matches. The length of the CDR3 is 13 residues. CDR3 in amino acids: CASSADRGYEQYF. In nucleotides, the CDR3 is TGTGCCAGCAGCGCGGACAGGGGATACGAGCAGTACTTC.

The chain uses TRBV6-6 and TRBJ1-6; tentative D call: TRBD1 (5 bases). CDR3 size: 14 residues. Trimming stripped 5 bases from V and 7 bases from J, with 12 bases between. Germline V lookup: CDR1 MNHNY, CDR2 SVGAGI (reference sequence). CDR3 region: CASSPGGINSPLHF. Written as DNA, the CDR3 is TGTGCCAGCAGTCCGGGGGGAATCAATTCACCCCTCCACTTT.

CDR3 nucleotides: TGTGCCAGCCCAGGCGGGAGTGGAGGTCGGTATTTT. This encodes CASPGGSGGRYF. The J gene is TRBJ2-3, the V gene TRBV12-1; the table gives TRBD2 as D, unverified against the DNA. TRBV12-1 counts as a pseudogene. The CDR3 covers 12 residues.

The J gene is TRBJ2-1, the V gene TRBV6-1; 7 bases match TRBD2. The CDR3 length is 13 residues. V shed 1 base, J shed 15 bases, and the junction held 9 bases outside the gene matches. Germline CDR1 reads MNHNS; CDR2 reads SASEGT. The CDR3 DNA sequence: TGTGCCAGCAGTGAAGGTGGGGGGGTCGGTACGTTCTTC. This encodes CASSEGGGVGTFF.

This clone was counted between two and nine times. J is TRBJ2-5 and V is TRBV12-3 or TRBV12-4, with D perhaps matching TRBD1 (6 bases). V was cut by 5 bases and J by 1 base, with 8 bases left in between. The CDR3 loop spans 13 amino acids. The CDR3 DNA follows: TGTGCCAGCAGTCTGGACAGCCAAGAGACCCAGTACTTC. It encodes CASSLDSQETQYF.

In the case of this clone: Within the sample, other DNA sequences also encode this same CDR3. This rearrangement joins TRBV6-4 to TRBJ2-3; 9 bases line up with TRBD1. The CDR3 runs to 14 residues. CDR1 is MRHNA and CDR2 is SNTAGT in the germline V gene. Trimming cost V 3 bases and J 5 bases; bases outside gene matches: 3. The CDR3 DNA follows: TGTGCCAGCAGTGAGGGACAGGGTGGAGATACGCAGTATTTT. Its protein is CASSEGQGGDTQYF.

V is TRBV6-1 and J is TRBJ1-6; D may be TRBD1 (5 bases). CDR1 is MNHNS, CDR2 SASEGT, per germline. With 0 bases removed from V and 10 bases from J, the gap between germline ends came to 16 bases. The CDR3 runs to 16 residues. CDR3 in DNA: TGTGCCAGCAGTGAAGCGGTATACATGACAGCCTCACCCCTCCACTTT. Translated: CASSEAVYMTASPLHF.

This chain joins TRBV7-9 and TRBJ2-2; perhaps TRBD2 as D (6 bases). Deletions cut 5 bases from V and 6 bases from J, with 10 bases between. Germline V gene sequence: CDR1 SEHNR, CDR2 FQNEAQ (reference sequence). The CDR3 is 13 residues long. The CDR3 bases are TGTGCCAGCAGCATACCGGGGGCCGGGGAGCTGTTTTTT. Amino acids: CASSIPGAGELFF.

V and J are TRBV5-5 and TRBJ1-5; 9 bases align to TRBD1. Germline assignment: CDR1 SGHKS and CDR2 YYEKEE (reference sequence). This CDR3 region has 15 residues. V lost 1 base, J lost 2 bases, and 1 base stayed unmatched. CDR3 region: CASSLWTGGNQPQHF. The CDR3 bases are TGTGCCAGCAGCTTGTGGACAGGGGGCAATCAGCCCCAGCATTTT.